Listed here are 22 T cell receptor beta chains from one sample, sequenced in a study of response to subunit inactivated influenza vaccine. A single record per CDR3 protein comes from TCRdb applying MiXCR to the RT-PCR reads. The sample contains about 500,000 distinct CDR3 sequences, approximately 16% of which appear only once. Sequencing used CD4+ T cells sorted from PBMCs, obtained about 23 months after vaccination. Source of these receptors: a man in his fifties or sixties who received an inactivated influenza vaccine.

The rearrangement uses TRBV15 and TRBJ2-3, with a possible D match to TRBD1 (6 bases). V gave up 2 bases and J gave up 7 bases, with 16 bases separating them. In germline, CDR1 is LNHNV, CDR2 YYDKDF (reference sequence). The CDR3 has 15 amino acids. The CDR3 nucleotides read TGTGCCACCAGCAGACCCAAGAACAGGGAAAATACGCAGTATTTT. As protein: CATSRPKNRENTQYF.

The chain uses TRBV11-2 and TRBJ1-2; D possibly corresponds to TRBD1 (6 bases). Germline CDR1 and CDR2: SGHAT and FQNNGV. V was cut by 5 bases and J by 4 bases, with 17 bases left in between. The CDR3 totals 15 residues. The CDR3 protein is CASSRAGALFYGYTF. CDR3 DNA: TGTGCCAGCAGCCGGGCGGGGGCCCTTTTCTATGGCTACACCTTC. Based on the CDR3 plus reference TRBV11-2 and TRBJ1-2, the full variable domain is EAGVAQSPRYKIIEKRQSVAFWCNPISGHATLYWYQQILGQGPKLLIQFQNNGVVDDSQLPKDRFSAERLKGVDSTLKIQPAKLEDSAVYLCASSRAGALFYGYTFGSGTRLTVV.

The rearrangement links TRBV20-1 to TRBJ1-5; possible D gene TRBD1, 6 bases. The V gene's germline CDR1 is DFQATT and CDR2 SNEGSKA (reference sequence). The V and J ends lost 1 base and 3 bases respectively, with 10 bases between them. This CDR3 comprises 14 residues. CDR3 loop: CSARVGGINQPQHF. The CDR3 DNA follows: TGCAGTGCTAGAGTTGGGGGCATCAATCAGCCCCAGCATTTT.

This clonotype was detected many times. The CDR3 DNA sequence: TGTGCCAGCACACGACAGGGCGGGCGTGGCTACACCTTC. It translates to CASTRQGGRGYTF. V gene TRBV12-3 or TRBV12-4 combines with J gene TRBJ1-2, with 7 positions matching TRBD1. The CDR3 covers 13 residues. J was trimmed by 7 bases and V by 7 bases; bases with no gene match: 9.

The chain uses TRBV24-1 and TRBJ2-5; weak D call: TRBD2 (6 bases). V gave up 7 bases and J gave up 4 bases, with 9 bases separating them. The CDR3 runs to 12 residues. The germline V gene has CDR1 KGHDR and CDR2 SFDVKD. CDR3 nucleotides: TGTGCCACCAGCGGGAGTGGAGAGACCCAGTACTTC. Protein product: CATSGSGETQYF.

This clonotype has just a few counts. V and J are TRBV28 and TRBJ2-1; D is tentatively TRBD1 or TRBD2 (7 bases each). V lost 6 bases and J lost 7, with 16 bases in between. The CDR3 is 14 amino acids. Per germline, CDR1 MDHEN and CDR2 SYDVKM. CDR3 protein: CASSWGRGRNEQFF. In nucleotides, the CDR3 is TGTGCCAGCAGCTGGGGGAGGGGGCGGAATGAGCAGTTCTTC.

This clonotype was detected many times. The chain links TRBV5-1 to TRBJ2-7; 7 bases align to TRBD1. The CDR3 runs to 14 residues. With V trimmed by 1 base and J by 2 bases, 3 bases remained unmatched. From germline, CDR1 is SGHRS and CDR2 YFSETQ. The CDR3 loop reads CASSLRTGTYEQYF. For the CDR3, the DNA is TGCGCCAGCAGCTTGCGGACAGGAACCTACGAGCAGTACTTC. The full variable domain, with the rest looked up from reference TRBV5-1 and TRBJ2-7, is KAGVTQTPRYLIKTRGQQVTLSCSPISGHRSVSWYQQTPGQGLQFLFEYFSETQRNKGNFPGRFSGRQFSNSRSEMNVSTLELGDSALYLCASSLRTGTYEQYFGPGTRLTVT.

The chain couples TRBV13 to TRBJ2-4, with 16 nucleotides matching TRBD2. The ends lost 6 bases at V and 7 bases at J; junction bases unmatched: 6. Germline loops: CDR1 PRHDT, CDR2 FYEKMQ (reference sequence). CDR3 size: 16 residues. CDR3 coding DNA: TGTGCCAGCAGACAGGGGACTAGCGGGGGGGCCAACATTCAGTACTTC. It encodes CASRQGTSGGANIQYF. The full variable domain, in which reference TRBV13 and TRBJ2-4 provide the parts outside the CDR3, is AAGVIQSPRHLIKEKRETATLKCYPIPRHDTVYWYQQGPGQDPQFLISFYEKMQSDKGSIPDRFSAQQFSDYHSELNMSSLELGDSALYFCASRQGTSGGANIQYFGAGTRLSVL.

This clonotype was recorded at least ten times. This CDR3 is CASSRGFQETQYF. Here the CDR3 DNA reads TGCGCCAGCAGTCGGGGATTCCAAGAGACCCAGTACTTC. The chain employs TRBV10-2 and TRBJ2-5; tentative D call: TRBD2 (5 bases). The CDR3 has 13 amino acids. Germline assignment: CDR1 WSHSY and CDR2 SAAADI. V was pared by 5 bases and J by 1 base, with 8 bases between.

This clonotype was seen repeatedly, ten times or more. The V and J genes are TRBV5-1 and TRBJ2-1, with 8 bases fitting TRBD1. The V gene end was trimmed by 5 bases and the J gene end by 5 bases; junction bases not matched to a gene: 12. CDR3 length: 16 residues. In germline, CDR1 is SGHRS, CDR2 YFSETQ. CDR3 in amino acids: CASSFGTGYTHNEQFF. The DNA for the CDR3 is TGCGCCAGCAGTTTCGGGACAGGATATACACACAATGAGCAGTTCTTC.

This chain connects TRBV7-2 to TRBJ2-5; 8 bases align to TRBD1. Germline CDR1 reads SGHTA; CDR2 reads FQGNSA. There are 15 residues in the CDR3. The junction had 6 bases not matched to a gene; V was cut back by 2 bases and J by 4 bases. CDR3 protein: CASSLRQGAGETQYF. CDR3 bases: TGTGCCAGCAGCTTACGTCAGGGGGCGGGAGAGACCCAGTACTTC.

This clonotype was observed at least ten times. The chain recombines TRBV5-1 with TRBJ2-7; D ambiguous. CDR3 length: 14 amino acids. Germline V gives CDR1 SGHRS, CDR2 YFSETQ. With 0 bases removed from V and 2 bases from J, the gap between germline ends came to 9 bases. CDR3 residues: CASSLALEPYEQYF. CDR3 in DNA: TGCGCCAGCAGCTTGGCTTTGGAACCCTACGAGCAGTACTTC.

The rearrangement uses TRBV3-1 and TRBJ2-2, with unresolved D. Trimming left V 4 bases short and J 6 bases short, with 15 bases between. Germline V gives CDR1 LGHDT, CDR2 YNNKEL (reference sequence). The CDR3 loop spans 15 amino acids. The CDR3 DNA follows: TGTGCCAGCAGCCCCAGCGAGGTTAGGGCCGGGGAGCTGTTTTTT. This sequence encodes CASSPSEVRAGELFF.

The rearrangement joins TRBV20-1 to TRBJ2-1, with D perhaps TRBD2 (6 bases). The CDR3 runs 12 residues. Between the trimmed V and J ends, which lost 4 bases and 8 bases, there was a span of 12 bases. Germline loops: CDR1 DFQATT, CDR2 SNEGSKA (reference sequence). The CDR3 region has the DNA TGCAGTGCTATTGGCCGGGGGTATGAGCAGTTCTTC. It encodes CSAIGRGYEQFF.

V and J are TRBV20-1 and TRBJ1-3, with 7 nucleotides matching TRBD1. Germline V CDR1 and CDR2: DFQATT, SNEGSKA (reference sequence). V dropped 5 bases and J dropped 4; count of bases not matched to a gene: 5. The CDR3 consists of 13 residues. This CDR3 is CSAVRGSGNTIYF. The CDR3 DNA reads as TGCAGTGCTGTCAGGGGGTCCGGAAACACCATATATTTT.

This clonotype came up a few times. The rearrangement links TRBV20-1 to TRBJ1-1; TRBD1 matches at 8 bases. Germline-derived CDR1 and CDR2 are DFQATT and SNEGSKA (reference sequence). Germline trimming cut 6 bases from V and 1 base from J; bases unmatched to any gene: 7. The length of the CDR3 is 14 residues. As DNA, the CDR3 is TGCAGTGCCAAATCAGGGACAGGGAACACTGAAGCTTTCTTT. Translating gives CSAKSGTGNTEAFF.

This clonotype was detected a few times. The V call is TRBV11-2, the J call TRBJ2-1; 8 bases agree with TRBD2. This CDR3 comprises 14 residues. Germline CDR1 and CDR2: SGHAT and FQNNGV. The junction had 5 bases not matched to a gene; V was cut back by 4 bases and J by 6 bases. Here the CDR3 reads CASSSQRETNEQFF. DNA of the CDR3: TGTGCCAGCAGCTCTCAGCGGGAGACCAATGAGCAGTTCTTC.

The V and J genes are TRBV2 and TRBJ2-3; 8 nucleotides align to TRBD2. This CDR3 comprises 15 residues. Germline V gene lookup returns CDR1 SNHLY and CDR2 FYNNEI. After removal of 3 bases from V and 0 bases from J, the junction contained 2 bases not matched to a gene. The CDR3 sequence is CASSDPGGSTDTQYF. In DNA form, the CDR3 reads TGTGCCAGCAGTGACCCGGGGGGGAGCACAGATACGCAGTATTTT.

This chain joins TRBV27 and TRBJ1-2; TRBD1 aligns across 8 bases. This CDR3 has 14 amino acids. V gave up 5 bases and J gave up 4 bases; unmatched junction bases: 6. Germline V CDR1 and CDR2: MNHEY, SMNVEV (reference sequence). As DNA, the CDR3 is TGTGCCAGCAGTGGACAGGGCTCACGCTATGGCTACACCTTC. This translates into CASSGQGSRYGYTF.

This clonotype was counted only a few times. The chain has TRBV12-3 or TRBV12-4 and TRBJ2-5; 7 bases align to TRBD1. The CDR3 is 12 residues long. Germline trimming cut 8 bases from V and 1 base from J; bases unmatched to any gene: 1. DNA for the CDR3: TGTGCCAGCGGGACAGCCCAAGAGACCCAGTACTTC. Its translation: CASGTAQETQYF.

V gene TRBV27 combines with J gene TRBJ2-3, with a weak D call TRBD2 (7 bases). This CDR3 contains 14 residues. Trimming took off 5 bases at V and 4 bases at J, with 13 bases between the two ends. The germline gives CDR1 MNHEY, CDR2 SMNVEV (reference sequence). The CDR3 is CASSRGAPPDTQYF. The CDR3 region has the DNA TGTGCCAGCAGTCGGGGGGCCCCCCCAGATACGCAGTATTTT.

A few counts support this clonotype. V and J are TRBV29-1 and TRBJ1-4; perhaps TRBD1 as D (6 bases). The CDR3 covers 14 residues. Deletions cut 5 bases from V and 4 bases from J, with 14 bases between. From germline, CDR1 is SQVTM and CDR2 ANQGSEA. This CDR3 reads CSVIGSQGNEKLFF. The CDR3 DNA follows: TGCAGCGTTATTGGATCACAGGGTAATGAAAAACTGTTTTTT.